These T cell receptor beta chains were read from a single sample in a study of cytomegalovirus exposure and HLA in healthy donors. The data were produced by immunoSEQ multiplex PCR, yet TCRdb's version contains in-frame clones alone and is incomplete. The sample carries around 69,000 clones, about 71% recorded once. The sample was PBMCs. The receptors were gathered from a woman between 50 and 59 years old in good health and CMV-seropositive. The CDR3 runs from the conserved cysteine through the conserved F or W. A D gene is named only where the DNA matches it firmly. Size values are once, few and many counts, or a class for expanded clones, and some rows have none.

cdr3_length: 16; j_call: TRBJ2-1; clone_size: .; d_call: TRBD2; v_call: TRBV29-1; cdr3_nt: TGCAGCGCCCTCCTATTGGGGCTAGCGGGTTTGCATGAGCAGTTCTTC; cdr3_aa: CSALLLGLAGLHEQFF
cdr3_length: 16; j_call: TRBJ2-1; clone_size: .; d_call: TRBD2; v_call: TRBV5-6; cdr3_nt: TGTGCCAGCAGCTTGGTAGGGGTAGCGGGGTACAATGAGCAGTTCTTC; cdr3_aa: CASSLVGVAGYNEQFF
cdr3_length: 16; j_call: TRBJ2-7; clone_size: .; d_call: TRBD2; v_call: TRBV23-1; cdr3_nt: TGCGCCAGCAGTCAATCCCTAGCGGGAGGGCCGGAGGAGCAGTACTTC; cdr3_aa: CASSQSLAGGPEEQYF
cdr3_length: 18; j_call: TRBJ2-3; clone_size: .; d_call: TRBD2; v_call: TRBV27; cdr3_nt: TGTGCCAGCAGTTTATCGATATTTCGGCGGGAGAGATCAGATACGCAGTATTTT; cdr3_aa: CASSLSIFRRERSDTQYF
cdr3_length: 15; j_call: TRBJ2-2; clone_size: .; d_call: TRBD1; v_call: TRBV27; cdr3_nt: TGTGCCAGCAGACGGCAACAGGGGTACACCGGGGAGCTGTTTTTT; cdr3_aa: CASRRQQGYTGELFF
cdr3_length: 15; j_call: TRBJ1-5; clone_size: .; d_call: .; v_call: TRBV4-3; cdr3_nt: TGCGCCAGCAGCCAAGCCTGGACAGCCAATCAGCCCCAGCATTTT; cdr3_aa: CASSQAWTANQPQHF
cdr3_length: 13; j_call: TRBJ1-2; clone_size: once; d_call: .; v_call: TRBV5-6; cdr3_nt: TGTGCCAGCAGCCATCGGACACTTGGGGTCTACACCTTC; cdr3_aa: CASSHRTLGVYTF
cdr3_length: 16; j_call: TRBJ1-1; clone_size: once; d_call: .; v_call: TRBV5-1; cdr3_nt: TGCGCCAGCAGCAGCTCGCCGGGACAACCTTACACTGAAGCTTTCTTT; cdr3_aa: CASSSSPGQPYTEAFF
cdr3_length: 15; j_call: TRBJ2-4; clone_size: few; d_call: .; v_call: TRBV2; cdr3_nt: TGTGCCAGCAGTGACGTACTAGTAGCCCGAAACATTCAGTACTTC; cdr3_aa: CASSDVLVARNIQYF
cdr3_length: 14; j_call: TRBJ2-7; clone_size: .; d_call: TRBD2; v_call: TRBV15; cdr3_nt: TGTGCCACCAGCAGCGGGGGGAGGGCCTACGAGCAGTACTTC; cdr3_aa: CATSSGGRAYEQYF